These 20 T cell receptor beta chains share one sample of origin, sequenced in a study of memory CD4+ T cells and cytomegalovirus serostatus. Single viable CD3+CD4+CD8-CD45RO+ cells were sorted as the memory CD4+ T cells. This table comes from immunoSEQ multiplex PCR, and its TCRdb copy is limited to in-frame clones, with some not included. Here the sample spans under 55,000 clones, 65% to 80% being singletons. What was sequenced was memory CD4+ T cells from blood. These receptors were collected from an adult in good health and CMV-seropositive.

CDR3 amino acids: CASSIDGPPEGPQHF. The CDR3 region has the DNA TGTGCCAGTAGTATAGACGGCCCGCCCGAAGGGCCCCAGCATTTT. The chain recombines TRBV19 with TRBJ1-5; D is unresolved. The CDR3 covers 15 residues. The V and J ends lost 0 bases and 9 bases respectively, with 15 bases between them. Germline V gives CDR1 LNHDA, CDR2 SQIVND (reference sequence).

The chain joins TRBV7-8 to TRBJ2-5; either TRBD1 or TRBD2 may fit D (6 bases each). Germline-derived CDR1 and CDR2 are SGHVS and FQNEAQ. This CDR3 region has 16 residues. Trimming removed 0 bases at V and 1 base at J, with 12 bases between. The CDR3 spells CASSLAGGRGQETQYF. The CDR3 DNA sequence: TGTGCCAGCAGCTTAGCGGGGGGCAGGGGCCAAGAGACCCAGTACTTC. The full variable domain, its missing parts supplied by reference TRBV7-8 and TRBJ2-5, is GAGVSQSPRYKVAKRGQDVALRCDPISGHVSLFWYQQALGQGPEFLTYFQNEAQLDKSGLPSDRFFAERPEGSVSTLKIQRTQQEDSAVYLCASSLAGGRGQETQYFGPGTRLLVL.

The CDR3 sequence is CSAPIGTPQYF. CDR3 coding DNA: TGCAGTGCCCCCATCGGTACCCCGCAGTATTTT. This sequence joins TRBV20-1 and TRBJ2-3; D is unclear. This CDR3 is 11 amino acids long. Germline CDR1 DFQATT, CDR2 SNEGSKA (reference sequence). V shed 6 bases and J shed 10 bases, with 14 bases lying between them.

The V call is TRBV10-1, the J call TRBJ2-1; possible D gene TRBD1, 6 bases. V was cut by 3 bases and J by 4 bases, with 16 bases left in between. CDR1 WNHNN and CDR2 SYGVQD come from the germline V gene (reference sequence). This CDR3 is 16 amino acids long. CDR3 protein: CASSDRGTHSYNEQFF. CDR3 bases: TGCGCCAGCAGTGATAGGGGGACACATTCTTACAATGAGCAGTTCTTC.

V usage is TRBV7-8 and J usage is TRBJ2-1; 8 nucleotides align to TRBD2. After removal of 5 bases from V and 4 bases from J, the junction contained 10 bases not matched to a gene. This CDR3 region has 16 residues. Germline V CDR1 and CDR2: SGHVS, FQNEAQ. The CDR3 protein is CASSASVAGGYNEQFF. The CDR3, as DNA: TGTGCCAGCAGCGCCTCGGTGGCGGGGGGTTACAATGAGCAGTTCTTC.

This clone was recorded once. V and J are TRBV6-1 and TRBJ2-3, with 9 bases matching TRBD2. CDR1 and CDR2 from the germline V gene are MNHNS and SASEGT. The CDR3 length is 16 residues. V was pared by 2 bases and J by 7 bases, with 10 bases of the junction left unmatched. The CDR3 loop is CASSELLAGGIHTQYF. Written as DNA, the CDR3 is TGTGCCAGCAGTGAATTACTAGCGGGTGGGATCCATACGCAGTATTTT.

The gene calls are TRBV5-1 and TRBJ1-4; tentatively, D is TRBD1 (6 bases). The CDR3 sequence is 15 residues long. Per the germline V gene, CDR1 is SGHRS and CDR2 is YFSETQ. V dropped 4 bases and J dropped 5 bases, with 15 bases sitting between them. The CDR3 region has the DNA TGCGCCAGCAGCCTGCAGGGACACCGAAATGAAAAACTGTTTTTT. This gives the protein CASSLQGHRNEKLFF.

V is TRBV19 and J is TRBJ1-4; 7 bases line up with TRBD1. V dropped 6 bases and J dropped 8; count of bases not matched to a gene: 12. Germline CDR1 and CDR2: LNHDA and SQIVND (reference sequence). The CDR3 contains 15 residues. CDR3 coding DNA: TGTGCCAGTAGCATCCTAAGGGGGCATGAAGAAAAACTGTTTTTT. It translates to CASSILRGHEEKLFF.

V gene TRBV19 combines with J gene TRBJ2-1, with a possible D match to TRBD1 (6 bases). V was clipped by 6 bases and J by 2 bases, with 14 bases between them. CDR3 size: 15 residues. The germline V gene has CDR1 LNHDA and CDR2 SQIVND (reference sequence). CDR3 loop: CASRTDRSPYNEQFF. CDR3 nucleotides: TGTGCCAGTAGAACTGACAGGTCCCCCTACAATGAGCAGTTCTTC.

V gene TRBV27 combines with J gene TRBJ1-1; 7 bases fit TRBD1. The V segment lost 6 bases and the J segment 1 base; nucleotides outside the gene matches: 8. There are 15 residues in the CDR3. Germline V CDR1 and CDR2: MNHEY, SMNVEV (reference sequence). In DNA form, the CDR3 reads TGTGCCAGCAGACCTACAGGGGAAACGAACACTGAAGCTTTCTTT. Its translation: CASRPTGETNTEAFF.

A single count supports this clone. The chain carries TRBV9 and TRBJ2-1; TRBD2 matches 9 bases. The CDR3 is 16 amino acids. J lost 8 bases, V lost 0 bases, and 9 bases had no gene match. Germline V gives CDR1 SGDLS, CDR2 YYNGEE. This CDR3 reads CASSVGQAGGTDEQFF. In nucleotides, the CDR3 is TGTGCCAGCAGCGTAGGACAAGCGGGGGGAACCGATGAGCAGTTCTTC.

The gene calls are TRBV7-2 and TRBJ2-6, with TRBD2 identical over 7 bases. CDR1 SGHTA and CDR2 FQGNSA come from the germline V gene. V was pared by 1 base and J by 1 base, with 10 bases of the junction left unmatched. CDR3 length: 19 amino acids. The CDR3 DNA is TGTGCCAGCAGCTTAGTTGGTGGGGGGGGAGGTTCTGGGGCCAACGTCCTGACTTTC. This gives the protein CASSLVGGGGGSGANVLTF.

The rearrangement links TRBV15 to TRBJ2-1; D uncertain. This CDR3 comprises 14 residues. V was pared by 0 bases and J by 9 bases, with 12 bases between. Germline loops: CDR1 LNHNV, CDR2 YYDKDF (reference sequence). The CDR3 nucleotides are TGTGCCACCAGCAGAGATTTTTCGGGTGGTGAGCAGTTCTTC. Its protein product is CATSRDFSGGEQFF.

The count of this clone is one. This chain uses TRBV9 with TRBJ2-2; the D gene is possibly TRBD2 (6 bases). V was clipped by 3 bases and J by 4 bases, with 13 bases between them. Germline CDR1 SGDLS, CDR2 YYNGEE. CDR3 length: 15 residues. The CDR3 sequence is CASSDQGGGTGELFF. Written as DNA, the CDR3 is TGTGCCAGCAGCGACCAGGGAGGCGGCACCGGGGAGCTGTTTTTT.

The V gene is TRBV5-6, the J gene TRBJ2-3; D may be TRBD1 (6 bases). Germline-derived CDR1 and CDR2 are SGHDT and YYEEEE. V shed 4 bases and J shed 8 bases, with 14 bases lying between them. The CDR3 totals 13 residues. The CDR3 loop reads CASSTDRLGTQYF. The CDR3 nucleotides read TGTGCCAGCAGCACGGACAGATTGGGTACGCAGTATTTT.

With respect to this clone: Other DNA sequences in this specimen translate into the identical CDR3. The V and J genes are TRBV14 and TRBJ1-5; D is unresolved. V shed 4 bases and J shed 2 bases, with 9 bases lying between them. The germline CDR1 and CDR2 sequences are SGHDN and FVKESK. The CDR3 is made up of 14 amino acids. In nucleotides, the CDR3 is TGTGCCAGCAGCCTTACCGGCGGCAATCAGCCCCAGCATTTT. It specifies CASSLTGGNQPQHF.

This clone was found once. The chain is built from TRBV5-4 and TRBJ2-3; D may correspond to TRBD1 or TRBD2 (5 bases each). This CDR3 comprises 17 residues. V shed 0 bases and J shed 0 bases, with 14 bases lying between them. Germline lookup yields CDR1 SGHNT and CDR2 YYREEE (reference sequence). The CDR3 here is CASSLGTRGTSTDTQYF. CDR3 bases: TGTGCCAGCAGCTTGGGAACCCGGGGCACTAGCACAGATACGCAGTATTTT.

Only a few counts were recorded for this clone. The chain is built from TRBV7-8 and TRBJ2-2; D remains unclear. V gave up 6 bases and J gave up 6 bases, with 8 bases separating them. This CDR3 has 12 amino acids. From germline, CDR1 is SGHVS and CDR2 FQNEAQ. CDR3 sequence reads: CASRPAAGELFF. The DNA of the CDR3 is TGTGCCAGCAGACCAGCAGCCGGGGAGCTGTTTTTT.

This chain connects TRBV5-1 to TRBJ1-6; D is perhaps TRBD1 (6 bases). The germline V and J ends were trimmed by 0 bases and 6 bases, with 16 bases remaining between them. CDR1 and CDR2 (germline): SGHRS, YFSETQ. This CDR3 region has 17 residues. The chain's CDR3 is CASSLEKGGRANSPLHF. DNA for the CDR3: TGCGCCAGCAGCTTGGAGAAAGGGGGACGTGCTAATTCACCCCTCCACTTT.

This clone showed up just a few times. This chain joins TRBV5-4 and TRBJ2-3; TRBD2 matches 11 bases. The length of the CDR3 is 15 residues. Germline V gene sequence: CDR1 SGHNT, CDR2 YYREEE (reference sequence). The trim removed 5 bases at V and 4 bases at J, leaving 6 bases unmatched. The CDR3: CASRKTSGVPDTQYF. The CDR3 bases are TGTGCCAGCAGGAAGACTAGCGGGGTGCCAGATACGCAGTATTTT. The entire variable domain, with the rest obtained from reference TRBV5-4 and TRBJ2-3, is as follows: ETGVTQSPTHLIKTRGQQVTLRCSSQSGHNTVSWYQQALGQGPQFIFQYYREEENGRGNFPPRFSGLQFPNYSSELNVNALELDDSALYLCASRKTSGVPDTQYFGPGTRLTVL.